The following is a T cell receptor (beta chain) sequence with its context. Using RNA transcripts as the source, TCR beta CDR3 regions were amplified. Primed by the HTBI set, a first-round RT-PCR was run on the TCR CDR3. In TCRdb, the multiplex PCR reads were re-called with MiXCR into one record per CDR3 protein. This table holds hundreds of thousands of distinct CDR3 sequences, 13% found once. This specimen belongs to a study of T cells in Graves' hyperthyroidism and ophthalmopathy. Germline values: CDR1 SGDLS, CDR2 YYNGEE. Trimming cost V 3 bases and J 5 bases; bases outside gene matches: 14. This CDR3 is built from 17 residues. The hyperthyroidism patients had all been newly diagnosed, and their disease duration was under 2 months. Their ages ranged from 18 to 65 years.

The sequenced sample consisted of blood. The clonotype comes from a woman under 30 with Graves' hyperthyroidism. The chain couples TRBV9 to TRBJ2-1; TRBD2 agrees at 7 bases. The CDR3 sequence is CASSAQITSVGDNEQFF. In DNA, the CDR3 is TGTGCCAGCAGCGCCCAAATAACTAGCGTTGGGGACAATGAGCAGTTCTTC.